This T cell receptor (beta chain) comes out of a study of PD-1 blockade in classical Hodgkin lymphoma. Study background: Intravenous nivolumab at 3 mg/kg was given to patients every 2 weeks. General study findings and limits: Reports indicated that newly diagnosed patients had lower baseline TCR diversity than healthy donors did. Patients who responded completely had about the same baseline diversity as newly diagnosed patients.

Notes on this clone: Its antigen is as yet unknown.

Libraries were prepared by immunoSEQ multiplex PCR; TCRdb keeps only in-frame clonotypes and omits some of them. The sample contains 40,000 to 45,000 clones, 65% to 80% of which appear only once. Germline V gene sequence: CDR1 SEHNR, CDR2 FQNEAQ (reference sequence). This CDR3 spans 15 amino acids. Between the trimmed V and J ends, which lost 5 bases and 4 bases, there was a span of 17 bases. Each of the patients experienced relapse following autologous stem cell transplantation, and their brentuximab vedotin exposure differed. Specimen: peripheral blood mononuclear cells (PBMCs), collected at baseline. The V call is TRBV7-9, the J call TRBJ1-2; D may be TRBD1 (6 bases). The sequence derives from a human donor with classical Hodgkin lymphoma. The CDR3 DNA sequence: TGTGCCAGCAGCCTCACAGAGGGGGGAGGCTATGGCTACACCTTC. This sequence encodes CASSLTEGGGYGYTF.